This is a list of T cell receptor beta chains from one sample in a study of blood T cell repertoires in COVID-19. Clones were read by immunoSEQ multiplex PCR, and TCRdb kept only the in-frame ones, dropping some. The sample lists about 280,000 clones, over 75% seen once, with approximately 5.1% in the top ten. The source material was peripheral blood. The receptors were sampled from a man in his fifties with active or convalescent COVID-19. The CDR3 runs from the conserved cysteine through the conserved F or W. The order of the fields is clone size, V gene, D gene, J gene, CDR3 protein, CDR3 DNA. A D gene is named only where the DNA matches it firmly. Size is stated for part of the rows, as once, few or many counts, or as a class when the clone is expanded.

clone_size: few; v_call: TRBV7-2; d_call: -; j_call: TRBJ2-5; cdr3_aa: CASSWGHGPQETQYF; cdr3_nt: TGTGCCAGCAGCTGGGGGCACGGACCCCAAGAGACCCAGTACTTC
clone_size: few; v_call: TRBV19; d_call: TRBD1; j_call: TRBJ1-4; cdr3_aa: CASHPDRVGTNEKLFF; cdr3_nt: TGTGCCAGTCACCCGGACAGGGTTGGGACTAATGAAAAACTGTTTTTT
clone_size: -; v_call: TRBV3-1/TRBV3-2; d_call: TRBD2; j_call: TRBJ2-1; cdr3_aa: CASSSSGRVYNEQFF; cdr3_nt: TGTGCCAGCAGCAGTAGCGGGAGGGTCTACAATGAGCAGTTCTTC
clone_size: -; v_call: TRBV18; d_call: -; j_call: TRBJ1-5; cdr3_aa: CASSPLGTENQPQHF; cdr3_nt: TGTGCCAGCTCACCACTTGGGACTGAGAATCAGCCCCAGCATTTT
clone_size: -; v_call: TRBV30; d_call: TRBD2; j_call: TRBJ2-7; cdr3_aa: CAWSRGGGYEQYF; cdr3_nt: TGTGCCTGGAGCCGCGGGGGTGGCTACGAGCAGTACTTC
clone_size: -; v_call: TRBV11-2; d_call: -; j_call: TRBJ1-4; cdr3_aa: CASSPMGQGFEKLFF; cdr3_nt: TGTGCCAGCAGCCCAATGGGGCAGGGTTTTGAAAAACTGTTTTTT
clone_size: -; v_call: TRBV5-1; d_call: -; j_call: TRBJ1-1; cdr3_aa: CASSEGGSTEAFF; cdr3_nt: TGCGCCAGCAGCGAAGGGGGTAGCACTGAAGCTTTCTTT
clone_size: -; v_call: TRBV6-6; d_call: -; j_call: TRBJ1-5; cdr3_aa: CASSPRGTQPQHF; cdr3_nt: TGTGCCAGCAGTCCCAGGGGTACCCAGCCCCAGCATTTT
clone_size: -; v_call: TRBV7-2; d_call: TRBD1; j_call: TRBJ1-4; cdr3_aa: CASSQGQGAKKLFF; cdr3_nt: TGTGCCAGCAGCCAGGGACAGGGGGCGAAAAAACTGTTTTTT
clone_size: -; v_call: TRBV6-5; d_call: -; j_call: TRBJ2-7; cdr3_aa: CASSPGLEKYF; cdr3_nt: TGTGCCAGCAGTCCGGGACTGGAAAAGTACTTC
clone_size: -; v_call: TRBV5-1; d_call: -; j_call: TRBJ2-3; cdr3_aa: CASSLSSGSDTQYF; cdr3_nt: TGCGCCAGCAGCTTGAGTTCGGGATCAGATACGCAGTATTTT
clone_size: few; v_call: TRBV5-1; d_call: -; j_call: TRBJ1-3; cdr3_aa: CASSLTGGNTIYF; cdr3_nt: TGCGCCAGCAGCTTGACAGGCGGAAACACCATATATTTT
clone_size: -; v_call: TRBV6-5; d_call: TRBD1; j_call: TRBJ1-2; cdr3_aa: CASSYVTGGVDGYTF; cdr3_nt: TGTGCCAGCAGTTACGTTACAGGGGGCGTCGATGGCTACACCTTC
clone_size: -; v_call: TRBV7-9; d_call: -; j_call: TRBJ2-3; cdr3_aa: CASSGGGSGHTYTDTQYF; cdr3_nt: TGTGCCAGCAGCGGGGGTGGGAGCGGGCATACTTACACAGATACGCAGTATTTT
clone_size: -; v_call: TRBV5-1; d_call: -; j_call: TRBJ2-7; cdr3_aa: CASSFSPGTSYEQYF; cdr3_nt: TGCGCCAGCAGCTTTTCCCCAGGGACTTCCTACGAGCAGTACTTC
clone_size: -; v_call: TRBV5-1; d_call: TRBD1; j_call: TRBJ2-7; cdr3_aa: CASSSGSGTGREQYF; cdr3_nt: TGCGCCAGCAGCTCCGGGTCCGGGACAGGTCGAGAGCAGTACTTC
clone_size: -; v_call: TRBV10-3; d_call: TRBD2; j_call: TRBJ2-1; cdr3_aa: CAISNPTSGSFF; cdr3_nt: TGTGCCATCAGTAACCCGACTAGCGGGTCGTTCTTC
clone_size: -; v_call: TRBV1; d_call: -; j_call: TRBJ2-3; cdr3_aa: CTSSQGLTSGNQWADTQYF; cdr3_nt: TGCACCAGCAGCCAAGGCCTGACTAGCGGGAATCAATGGGCAGATACGCAGTATTTT
clone_size: -; v_call: TRBV19; d_call: -; j_call: TRBJ2-3; cdr3_aa: CASSTLRETDTQYF; cdr3_nt: TGTGCCAGTAGTACTTTACGGGAGACAGATACGCAGTATTTT
clone_size: -; v_call: TRBV11-1; d_call: -; j_call: TRBJ2-5; cdr3_aa: CASSLGTIGQETQYF; cdr3_nt: TGTGCCAGCAGCTTAGGGACAATAGGCCAAGAGACCCAGTACTTC
clone_size: -; v_call: TRBV15; d_call: TRBD2; j_call: TRBJ2-1; cdr3_aa: CATSRDSGLAIHNEQFF; cdr3_nt: TGTGCCACCAGCAGAGATTCGGGACTAGCGATCCACAATGAGCAGTTCTTC
clone_size: -; v_call: TRBV10-3; d_call: -; j_call: TRBJ1-5; cdr3_aa: CAISESLNQPQHF; cdr3_nt: TGTGCCATCAGTGAGTCCCTAAATCAGCCCCAGCATTTT
clone_size: -; v_call: TRBV27; d_call: TRBD2; j_call: TRBJ2-1; cdr3_aa: CASKREGPEQFF; cdr3_nt: TGTGCCAGCAAGCGGGAGGGCCCGGAGCAGTTCTTC
clone_size: -; v_call: TRBV6-1; d_call: -; j_call: TRBJ2-7; cdr3_aa: CASSERDLAWQYF; cdr3_nt: TGTGCCAGCAGTGAAAGGGACTTGGCCTGGCAGTACTTC
clone_size: -; v_call: TRBV29-1; d_call: TRBD1; j_call: TRBJ1-1; cdr3_aa: CSGLDRPNTEAFF; cdr3_nt: TGCAGCGGACTGGACAGGCCGAACACTGAAGCTTTCTTT
clone_size: -; v_call: TRBV20-1; d_call: TRBD2; j_call: TRBJ2-7; cdr3_aa: CSASGSGILYEQYF; cdr3_nt: TGCAGTGCTAGTGGGAGCGGGATACTCTACGAGCAGTACTTC
clone_size: -; v_call: TRBV28; d_call: TRBD1; j_call: TRBJ1-5; cdr3_aa: CASSPVHRGSNQPQHF; cdr3_nt: TGTGCCAGCAGCCCAGTCCACAGGGGAAGTAATCAGCCCCAGCATTTT
clone_size: -; v_call: TRBV5-1; d_call: TRBD2; j_call: TRBJ2-7; cdr3_aa: CASSPESTSGFYEQYF; cdr3_nt: TGCGCCAGCAGCCCGGAGTCCACTAGCGGGTTTTACGAGCAGTACTTC
clone_size: once; v_call: TRBV11-2; d_call: -; j_call: TRBJ2-7; cdr3_aa: CASSLLSHEQYF; cdr3_nt: TGTGCCAGCAGCTTACTCTCTCACGAGCAGTACTTC
clone_size: -; v_call: TRBV27; d_call: TRBD1; j_call: TRBJ1-2; cdr3_aa: CASRTGAGGYTF; cdr3_nt: TGTGCCAGCAGAACAGGGGCAGGAGGCTACACCTTC
clone_size: -; v_call: TRBV7-2; d_call: -; j_call: TRBJ1-5; cdr3_aa: CASSPRLSNQPQHF; cdr3_nt: TGTGCCAGCAGCCCGCGACTTAGCAATCAGCCCCAGCATTTT
clone_size: once; v_call: TRBV12-5; d_call: -; j_call: TRBJ2-5; cdr3_aa: CASGKDSETQYF; cdr3_nt: TGTGCTAGTGGTAAAGACTCGGAGACCCAGTACTTC
clone_size: -; v_call: TRBV5-1; d_call: -; j_call: TRBJ1-1; cdr3_aa: CASSYQGKDTEAFF; cdr3_nt: TGCGCCAGCAGCTACCAGGGTAAGGATACTGAAGCTTTCTTT
clone_size: -; v_call: TRBV5-1; d_call: TRBD1; j_call: TRBJ1-1; cdr3_aa: CASSRDRGQTEAFF; cdr3_nt: TGCGCCAGCAGCCGGGACAGGGGGCAAACTGAAGCTTTCTTT
clone_size: few; v_call: TRBV5-1; d_call: -; j_call: TRBJ1-6; cdr3_aa: CASSLDGDISSPLHF; cdr3_nt: TGCGCCAGCAGCTTGGATGGAGATATAAGTTCACCCCTCCACTTT
clone_size: -; v_call: TRBV15; d_call: TRBD1; j_call: TRBJ1-2; cdr3_aa: CATSRGQENYGYTF; cdr3_nt: TGTGCCACCAGCAGGGGACAGGAAAACTATGGCTACACCTTC
clone_size: -; v_call: TRBV12-3/TRBV12-4; d_call: -; j_call: TRBJ2-7; cdr3_aa: CASSRRQVHEQYF; cdr3_nt: TGTGCCAGCAGCAGACGCCAGGTTCACGAGCAGTACTTC
clone_size: few; v_call: TRBV7-9; d_call: TRBD1; j_call: TRBJ1-1; cdr3_aa: CASSSGDSVYEAFF; cdr3_nt: TGTGCCAGCAGCTCTGGGGACAGCGTTTATGAAGCTTTCTTT
clone_size: -; v_call: TRBV29-1; d_call: -; j_call: TRBJ1-1; cdr3_aa: CSVAVGRGAEAFF; cdr3_nt: TGCAGCGTTGCGGTAGGGCGCGGGGCTGAAGCTTTCTTT
clone_size: -; v_call: TRBV6-2/TRBV6-3; d_call: -; j_call: TRBJ1-6; cdr3_aa: CASSYSWQGSPLHF; cdr3_nt: TGTGCCAGCAGTTACTCGTGGCAGGGCTCACCCCTCCACTTT
clone_size: -; v_call: TRBV10-1; d_call: -; j_call: TRBJ1-1; cdr3_aa: CASSHADLGHLEAFF; cdr3_nt: TGCGCCAGCAGTCACGCGGATCTGGGACATCTCGAAGCTTTCTTT